One and the same sample provided the 17 T cell receptor beta chains below, sequenced in a study of identifying expanded T cells in peripheral blood. TCRdb's table, derived via immunoSEQ multiplex PCR, lists solely in-frame clones and lacks some. The data show around 130,000 clones, approximately 86% seen once. Specimen: blood. All receptors derive from a person aged 18 to 75 in good health.

This clone was recorded once. V usage is TRBV6-5 and J usage is TRBJ2-1; weak D call: TRBD1 (6 bases). This CDR3 comprises 14 residues. The germline gives CDR1 MNHEY, CDR2 SVGAGI. Trimming pared 4 bases from V and 5 bases from J, leaving 12 bases between. The CDR3 DNA reads TGTGCCAGCAGTTCCGCTTACAGGGACAATGAGCAGTTCTTC. Its protein product is CASSSAYRDNEQFF.

The genes are TRBV6-1 and TRBJ2-3; tentatively, D is TRBD2 (5 bases). Trimming removed 3 bases at V and 3 bases at J, with 16 bases between. Per the germline V gene, CDR1 is MNHNS and CDR2 is SASEGT. The CDR3 is 16 residues long. The chain's CDR3 is CASSESRQRRTDTQYF. CDR3 DNA sequence: TGTGCCAGCAGTGAGAGTCGGCAGAGGAGGACAGATACGCAGTATTTT.

This clone was detected once. The chain recombines TRBV6-4 with TRBJ1-2; D unclear. The CDR3 is 16 residues long. Germline CDR1 is MRHNA and CDR2 is SNTAGT. V lost 0 bases to trimming and J lost 3 bases, with 14 bases between them. The CDR3 spells CASSDSVDTAYYGYTF. The CDR3 DNA sequence: TGTGCCAGCAGTGACTCGGTAGATACAGCTTACTATGGCTACACCTTC.

CDR3 nucleotide sequence: TGTGCCAGCAGTGAACACACAGGGATGGGGGGGGAGCTGTTTTTT. As protein: CASSEHTGMGGELFF. The chain has TRBV6-1 and TRBJ2-2, with a weak D call TRBD1 (6 bases). CDR1 MNHNS and CDR2 SASEGT come from the germline V gene. The CDR3 has 15 amino acids. V was trimmed by 2 bases and J by 8 bases, leaving 15 bases between them.

V usage is TRBV20-1 and J usage is TRBJ1-2; 7 bases are a match to TRBD1. Germline V gene sequence: CDR1 DFQATT, CDR2 SNEGSKA (reference sequence). CDR3 size: 11 residues. Germline trimming cut 6 bases from V and 6 bases from J; bases unmatched to any gene: 4. CDR3 protein: CSASDRDGYTF. The DNA for the CDR3 is TGCAGTGCCTCCGACAGGGATGGCTACACCTTC.

This sequence joins TRBV7-2 and TRBJ2-7; D may be TRBD2 (5 bases). The ends were cut back, 5 bases at V and 3 bases at J, with 11 bases in the middle. CDR1 is SGHTA, CDR2 FQGNSA, per germline. This CDR3 is built from 13 residues. The CDR3 DNA reads as TGTGCCAGCAGCACTGGACTGAACTACGAGCAGTACTTC. Residues: CASSTGLNYEQYF.

The chain is built from TRBV9 and TRBJ2-2; D remains unclear. Per germline, CDR1 SGDLS and CDR2 YYNGEE. The CDR3 sequence is 15 residues long. Between the trimmed V and J ends, which lost 0 bases and 0 bases, there was a span of 6 bases. The CDR3 sequence is CASSVANPNTGELFF. The DNA of the CDR3 is TGTGCCAGCAGCGTAGCTAACCCGAACACCGGGGAGCTGTTTTTT.

The chain has TRBV4-1 and TRBJ2-5, with D maybe TRBD1 (5 bases). This CDR3 has 14 amino acids. CDR1 MGHRA and CDR2 YSYEKL come from the germline V gene. V lost 4 bases to trimming and J lost 4 bases, with 13 bases between them. CDR3 loop: CASSLRQNVETQYF. The CDR3 nucleotides are TGCGCCAGCAGCCTGCGACAGAATGTAGAGACCCAGTACTTC.

For the CDR3, the DNA is TGCGCCAGCAGACCCCGAAGGGGGCTCATCCACGAGCAGTACTTC. This encodes CASRPRRGLIHEQYF. V gene TRBV5-1 combines with J gene TRBJ2-7; TRBD1 matches at 7 bases. This CDR3 comprises 15 residues. Trimming cost V 5 bases and J 5 bases; bases outside gene matches: 13. CDR1 and CDR2 from the germline V gene are SGHRS and YFSETQ.

The chain recombines TRBV4-2 with TRBJ2-1; 9 nucleotides align to TRBD1. CDR1 LGHNA and CDR2 YNFKEQ come from the germline V gene. The V segment lost 4 bases and the J segment 1 base; nucleotides outside the gene matches: 2. This CDR3 has 15 residues. The CDR3: CASSPGQGSYNEQFF. The CDR3 region has the DNA TGTGCCAGCAGCCCCGGACAGGGGTCCTACAATGAGCAGTTCTTC.

In DNA, the CDR3 is TGTGCCAGCAGCTCCCTCCTACACGGGGAGGTGGGTTACGAGCAGTACTTC. As protein: CASSSLLHGEVGYEQYF. The chain recombines TRBV28 with TRBJ2-7, with D perhaps matching TRBD2 (6 bases). CDR1 MDHEN and CDR2 SYDVKM come from the germline V gene. Trimming stripped 6 bases from V and 4 bases from J, with 25 bases between. The CDR3 has 17 residues.

The rearrangement uses TRBV6-1 and TRBJ2-2; TRBD2 matches at 11 bases. Germline CDR1 and CDR2: MNHNS and SASEGT. There are 19 residues in the CDR3. With 2 bases clipped from V and 6 bases from J, the junction kept 14 bases outside the gene matches. The DNA for the CDR3 is TGTGCCAGCAGTGAATCACAGATTACTAGCGGGAGACTACCCGGGGAGCTGTTTTTT. It translates to CASSESQITSGRLPGELFF.

This rearrangement joins TRBV5-1 to TRBJ2-3; TRBD1 aligns across 10 bases. The CDR3 is 14 residues long. The J segment lost 3 bases and the V segment lost 4 bases, leaving 2 bases of the junction unmatched. Germline V CDR1 and CDR2: SGHRS, YFSETQ. CDR3 residues: CASSRGQGTDTQYF. The CDR3 DNA is TGCGCCAGCAGCCGGGGACAGGGGACAGATACGCAGTATTTT. Using reference TRBV5-1 and TRBJ2-3 for the parts outside the CDR3, the full variable domain is KAGVTQTPRYLIKTRGQQVTLSCSPISGHRSVSWYQQTPGQGLQFLFEYFSETQRNKGNFPGRFSGRQFSNSRSEMNVSTLELGDSALYLCASSRGQGTDTQYFGPGTRLTVL.

The V gene is TRBV6-1, the J gene TRBJ2-1; 8 bases map to TRBD1. The CDR3 totals 13 residues. The V and J ends lost 6 bases and 8 bases, in that order; junction bases with no gene match: 6. The V gene's germline CDR1 is MNHNS and CDR2 SASEGT. The CDR3 loop is CASRDRAWDEQFF. Here the CDR3 DNA reads TGTGCCAGCAGGGACAGGGCCTGGGATGAGCAGTTCTTC.

The chain uses TRBV19 and TRBJ2-2, with D tentatively TRBD1 (5 bases). V dropped 3 bases and J dropped 0 bases, with 14 bases sitting between them. The CDR3 sequence is 17 residues long. CDR1 is LNHDA and CDR2 is SQIVND in the germline V gene (reference sequence). CDR3 in DNA: TGTGCCAGTAGTATGCTGGGGCCCCCCTCGAACACCGGGGAGCTGTTTTTT. It yields the protein CASSMLGPPSNTGELFF. The whole variable domain, filled in from reference TRBV19 and TRBJ2-2, reads DGGITQSPKYLFRKEGQNVTLSCEQNLNHDAMYWYRQDPGQGLRLIYYSQIVNDFQKGDIAEGYSVSREKKESFPLTVTSAQKNPTAFYLCASSMLGPPSNTGELFFGEGSRLTVL.

This clone was counted a single time. The chain combines TRBV2 with TRBJ2-5; 7 nucleotides match TRBD1. The germline V gene encodes CDR1 SNHLY and CDR2 FYNNEI. The CDR3 length is 13 residues. Unmatched junction bases numbered 3, after V lost 6 bases and J lost 2 bases. The DNA for the CDR3 is TGTGCCAGCAGAGAGGGACAGCAAGAGACCCAGTACTTC. Amino acid sequence: CASREGQQETQYF. Full variable domain (rest looked up from reference TRBV2 and TRBJ2-5): EPEVTQTPSHQVTQMGQEVILRCVPISNHLYFYWYRQILGQKVEFLVSFYNNEISEKSEIFDDQFSVERPDGSNFTLKIRSTKLEDSAMYFCASREGQQETQYFGPGTRLLVL.

Only a few counts were recorded for this clone. The genes are TRBV6-6 and TRBJ2-1; the D call may be TRBD1 or TRBD2 (5 bases each). There are 14 residues in the CDR3. The germline V gene has CDR1 MNHNY and CDR2 SVGAGI (reference sequence). Deletions cut 2 bases from V and 1 base from J, with 6 bases between. The CDR3 region has the DNA TGTGCCAGCAGTTACGAGGGGTCCTACAATGAGCAGTTCTTC. Translation: CASSYEGSYNEQFF.